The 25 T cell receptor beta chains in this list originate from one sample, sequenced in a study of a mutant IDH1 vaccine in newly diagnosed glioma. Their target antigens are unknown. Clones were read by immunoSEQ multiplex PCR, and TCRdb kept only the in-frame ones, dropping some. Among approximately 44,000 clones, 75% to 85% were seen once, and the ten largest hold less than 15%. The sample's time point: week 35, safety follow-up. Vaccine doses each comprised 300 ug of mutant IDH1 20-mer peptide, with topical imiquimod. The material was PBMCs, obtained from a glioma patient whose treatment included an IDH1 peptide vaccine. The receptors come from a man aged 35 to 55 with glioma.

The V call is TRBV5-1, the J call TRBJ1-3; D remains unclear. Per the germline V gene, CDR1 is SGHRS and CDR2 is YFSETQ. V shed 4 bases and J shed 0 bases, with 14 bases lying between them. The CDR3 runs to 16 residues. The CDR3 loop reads CASSKTTADSGNTIYF. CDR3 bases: TGCGCCAGCAGCAAAACTACAGCTGACTCTGGAAACACCATATATTTT.

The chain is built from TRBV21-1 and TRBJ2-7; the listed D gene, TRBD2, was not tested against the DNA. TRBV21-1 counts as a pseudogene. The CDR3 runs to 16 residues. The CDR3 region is CASSTLTSGRACEQYV. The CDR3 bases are TGTGCCAGCAGCACACTGACTAGCGGGAGGGCCTGCGAGCAGTACGTC.

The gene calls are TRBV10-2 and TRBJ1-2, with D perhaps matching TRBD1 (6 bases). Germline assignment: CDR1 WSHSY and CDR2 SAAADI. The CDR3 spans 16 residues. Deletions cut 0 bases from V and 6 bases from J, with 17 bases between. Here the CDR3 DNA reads TGCGCCAGCAGTGAGTCGCCCCAGGGGTGGGCCGATGGCTACACCTTC. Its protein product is CASSESPQGWADGYTF.

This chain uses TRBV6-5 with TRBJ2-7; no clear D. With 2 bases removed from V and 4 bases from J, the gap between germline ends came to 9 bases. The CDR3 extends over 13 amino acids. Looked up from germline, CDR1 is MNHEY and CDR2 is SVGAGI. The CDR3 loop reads CASSYGSEYEQYV. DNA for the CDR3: TGTGCCAGCAGTTACGGCTCAGAGTACGAGCAGTACGTC.

CDR3 protein: CASNLGVGAQTGELFF. The CDR3 DNA sequence: TGCGCCAGCAACTTAGGAGTGGGAGCCCAAACCGGGGAGCTGTTTTTT. J is TRBJ2-2 and V is TRBV4-1; TRBD2 might be the D (5 bases). Germline loops: CDR1 MGHRA, CDR2 YSYEKL. Deletions cut 7 bases from V and 5 bases from J, with 20 bases between. The CDR3 length is 16 residues.

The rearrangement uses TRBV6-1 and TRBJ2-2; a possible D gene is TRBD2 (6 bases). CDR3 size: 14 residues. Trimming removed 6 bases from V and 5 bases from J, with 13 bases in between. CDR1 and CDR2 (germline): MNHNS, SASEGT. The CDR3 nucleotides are TGTGCCAGCAGGACAGATGGGGGGACCGGGGAGCTGTTTTTT. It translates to CASRTDGGTGELFF.

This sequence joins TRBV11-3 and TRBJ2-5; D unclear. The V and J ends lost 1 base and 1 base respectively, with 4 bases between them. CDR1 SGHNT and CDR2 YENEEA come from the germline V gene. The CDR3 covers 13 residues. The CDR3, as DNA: TGTGCCAGCAGCTTAGGGATCCAAGAGACCCAGTACTTC. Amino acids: CASSLGIQETQYF. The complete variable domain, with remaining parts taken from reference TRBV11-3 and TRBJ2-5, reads EAGVVQSPRYKIIEKKQPVAFWCNPISGHNTLYWYLQNLGQGPELLIRYENEEAVDDSQLPKDRFSAERLKGVDSTLKIQPAELGDSAVYLCASSLGIQETQYFGPGTRLLVL.

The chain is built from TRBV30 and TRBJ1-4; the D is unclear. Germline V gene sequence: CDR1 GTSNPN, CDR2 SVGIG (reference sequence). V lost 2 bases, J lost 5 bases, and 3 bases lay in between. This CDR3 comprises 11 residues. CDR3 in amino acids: CAWSSNEKLFF. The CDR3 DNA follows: TGTGCCTGGAGTTCGAATGAAAAACTGTTTTTT.

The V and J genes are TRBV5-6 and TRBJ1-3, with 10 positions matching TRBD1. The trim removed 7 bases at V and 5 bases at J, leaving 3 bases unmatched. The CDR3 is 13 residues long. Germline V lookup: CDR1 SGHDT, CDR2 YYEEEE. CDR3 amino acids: CASGQGERNTIYF. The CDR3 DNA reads TGTGCCAGCGGACAGGGGGAAAGAAACACCATATATTTT.

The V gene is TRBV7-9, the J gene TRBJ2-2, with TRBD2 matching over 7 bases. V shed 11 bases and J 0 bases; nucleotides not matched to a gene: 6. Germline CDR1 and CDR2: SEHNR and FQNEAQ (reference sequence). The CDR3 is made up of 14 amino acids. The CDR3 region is CAGERGANTGELFF. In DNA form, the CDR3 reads TGTGCCGGGGAGCGGGGCGCGAACACCGGGGAGCTGTTTTTT.

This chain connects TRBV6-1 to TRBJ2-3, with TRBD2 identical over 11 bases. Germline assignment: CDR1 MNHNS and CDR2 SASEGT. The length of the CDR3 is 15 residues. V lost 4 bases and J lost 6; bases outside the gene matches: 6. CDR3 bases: TGTGCCAGCAGTGGGGTTAGCGGGAGGGTTGATACGCAGTATTTT. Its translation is CASSGVSGRVDTQYF.

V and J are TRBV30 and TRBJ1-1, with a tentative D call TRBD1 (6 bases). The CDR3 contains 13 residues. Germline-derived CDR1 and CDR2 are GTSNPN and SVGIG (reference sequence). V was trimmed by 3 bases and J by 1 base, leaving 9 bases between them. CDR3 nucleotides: TGTGCCTGGAGCATACAGGGGAACACTGAAGCTTTCTTT. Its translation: CAWSIQGNTEAFF.

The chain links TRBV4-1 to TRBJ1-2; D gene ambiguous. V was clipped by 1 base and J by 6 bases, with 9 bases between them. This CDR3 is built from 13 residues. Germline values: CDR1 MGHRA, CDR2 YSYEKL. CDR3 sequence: CASSQVQADGYTF. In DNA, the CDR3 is TGCGCCAGCAGCCAAGTTCAGGCCGATGGCTACACCTTC.

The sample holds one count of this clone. In nucleotides, the CDR3 is TGTGCCAGCAGCTTAGGTTTCTCGGGAGGATCGAACACCGGGGAGCTGTTTTTT. This sequence encodes CASSLGFSGGSNTGELFF. This chain uses TRBV11-3 with TRBJ2-2; 7 bases match TRBD2. Germline V CDR1 and CDR2: SGHNT, YENEEA. Trimming cost V 1 base and J 0 bases; bases outside gene matches: 8. CDR3 length: 18 residues. Drawing the rest from reference TRBV11-3 and TRBJ2-2, the complete variable domain is EAGVVQSPRYKIIEKKQPVAFWCNPISGHNTLYWYLQNLGQGPELLIRYENEEAVDDSQLPKDRFSAERLKGVDSTLKIQPAELGDSAVYLCASSLGFSGGSNTGELFFGEGSRLTVL.

In DNA form, the CDR3 reads TGTGCCAGCAGTACCCTCCCGGGATCCCAAGAGACCCAGTACTTC. Translating gives CASSTLPGSQETQYF. This rearrangement joins TRBV6-6 to TRBJ2-5; TRBD2 might be the D (5 bases). V lost 5 bases, J lost 1 base, and 14 bases lay in between. The germline gives CDR1 MNHNY, CDR2 SVGAGI (reference sequence). This CDR3 is 15 amino acids long.

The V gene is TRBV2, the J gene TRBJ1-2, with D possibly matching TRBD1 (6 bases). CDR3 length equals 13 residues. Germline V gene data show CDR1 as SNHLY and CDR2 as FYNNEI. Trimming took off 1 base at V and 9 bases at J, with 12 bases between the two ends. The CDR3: CASSEGGTLSYTF. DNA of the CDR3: TGTGCCAGCAGTGAAGGAGGGACACTCAGCTACACCTTC.

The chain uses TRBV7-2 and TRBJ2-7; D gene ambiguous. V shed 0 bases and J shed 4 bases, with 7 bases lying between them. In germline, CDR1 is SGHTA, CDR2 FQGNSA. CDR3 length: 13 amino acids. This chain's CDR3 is CASSLAGLYEQYV. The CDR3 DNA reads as TGTGCCAGCAGCTTAGCGGGGTTATACGAGCAGTACGTC.

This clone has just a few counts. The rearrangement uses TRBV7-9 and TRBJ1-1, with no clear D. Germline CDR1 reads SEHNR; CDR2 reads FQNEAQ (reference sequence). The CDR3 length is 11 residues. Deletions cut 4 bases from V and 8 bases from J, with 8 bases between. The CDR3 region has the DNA TGTGCCAGCAGCTACTCGGGGGAAGCTTTCTTT. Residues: CASSYSGEAFF.

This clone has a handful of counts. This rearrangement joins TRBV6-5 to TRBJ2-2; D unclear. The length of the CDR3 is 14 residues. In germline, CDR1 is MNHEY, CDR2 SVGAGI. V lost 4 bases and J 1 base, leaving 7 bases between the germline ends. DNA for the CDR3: TGTGCCAGCAGTTCCGGGTGGAACACCGGGGAGCTGTTTTTT. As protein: CASSSGWNTGELFF.

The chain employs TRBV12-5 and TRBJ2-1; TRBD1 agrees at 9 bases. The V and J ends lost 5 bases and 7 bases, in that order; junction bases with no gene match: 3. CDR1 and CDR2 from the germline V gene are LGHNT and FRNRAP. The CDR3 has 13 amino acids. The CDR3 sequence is CASGRDRVNEQFF. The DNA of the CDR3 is TGTGCTAGTGGTCGGGACAGGGTGAATGAGCAGTTCTTC. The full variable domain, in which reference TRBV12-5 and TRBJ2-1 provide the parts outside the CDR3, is DARVTQTPRHKVTEMGQEVTMRCQPILGHNTVFWYRQTMMQGLELLAYFRNRAPLDDSGMPKDRFSAEMPDATLATLKIQPSEPRDSAVYFCASGRDRVNEQFFGPGTRLTVL.

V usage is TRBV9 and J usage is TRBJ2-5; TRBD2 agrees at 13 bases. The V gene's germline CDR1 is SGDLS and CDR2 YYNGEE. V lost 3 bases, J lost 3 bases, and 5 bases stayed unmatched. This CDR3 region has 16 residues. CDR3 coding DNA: TGTGCCAGCAGCGAAACTAGCGGGGGGGGCAAAGAGACCCAGTACTTC. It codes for CASSETSGGGKETQYF.

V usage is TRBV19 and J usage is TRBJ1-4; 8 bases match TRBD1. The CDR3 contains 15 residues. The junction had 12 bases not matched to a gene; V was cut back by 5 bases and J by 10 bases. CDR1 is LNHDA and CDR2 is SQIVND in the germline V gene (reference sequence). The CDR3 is CASSLITGGDVKLFF. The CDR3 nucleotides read TGTGCCAGTAGTCTAATCACAGGGGGGGACGTAAAACTGTTTTTT.

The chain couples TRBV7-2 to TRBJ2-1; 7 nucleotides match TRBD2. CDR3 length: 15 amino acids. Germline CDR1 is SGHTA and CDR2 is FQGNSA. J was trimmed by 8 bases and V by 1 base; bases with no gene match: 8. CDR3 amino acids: CASSLVLAGSDEQFF. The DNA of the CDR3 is TGTGCCAGCAGCTTAGTGTTAGCGGGCTCCGATGAGCAGTTCTTC.

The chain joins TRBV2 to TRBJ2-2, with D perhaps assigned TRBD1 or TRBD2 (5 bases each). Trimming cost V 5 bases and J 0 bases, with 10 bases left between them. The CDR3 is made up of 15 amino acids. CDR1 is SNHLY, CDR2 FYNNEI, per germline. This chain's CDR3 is CASSRDVANTGELFF. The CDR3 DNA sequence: TGTGCCAGCAGTCGGGACGTCGCGAACACCGGGGAGCTGTTTTTT.

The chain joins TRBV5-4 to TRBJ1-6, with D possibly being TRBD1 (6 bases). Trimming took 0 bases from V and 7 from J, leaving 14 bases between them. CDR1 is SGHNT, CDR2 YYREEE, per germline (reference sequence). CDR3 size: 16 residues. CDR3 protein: CASSLGFQGRNSPLHF. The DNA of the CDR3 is TGTGCCAGCAGCTTGGGGTTCCAGGGGAGGAATTCACCCCTCCACTTT.